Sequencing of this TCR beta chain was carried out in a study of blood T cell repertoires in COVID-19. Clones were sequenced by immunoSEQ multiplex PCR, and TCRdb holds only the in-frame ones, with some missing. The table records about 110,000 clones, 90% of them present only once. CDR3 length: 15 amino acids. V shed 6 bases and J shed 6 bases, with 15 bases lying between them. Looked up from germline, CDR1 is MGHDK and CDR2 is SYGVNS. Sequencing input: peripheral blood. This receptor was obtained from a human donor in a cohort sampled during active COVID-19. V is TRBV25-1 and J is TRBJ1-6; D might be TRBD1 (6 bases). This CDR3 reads CASRVNQGFNSPLHF. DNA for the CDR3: TGTGCCAGCAGAGTAAATCAGGGGTTTAATTCACCCCTCCACTTT.